The 20 T cell receptor beta chains below come from one sample, sequenced in a study of T cells in Graves' hyperthyroidism and ophthalmopathy. Using RNA transcripts as the source, TCR beta CDR3 regions were amplified. The HTBI primer set served for first-round RT-PCR of the TCR CDR3. One entry per CDR3 protein results from TCRdb running MiXCR on the multiplex PCR reads. The data show some 580,000 distinct CDR3 sequences, roughly a sixth seen once. The sequenced sample was blood. These receptors all stem from a woman between 40 and 50 years old with Graves' ophthalmopathy.

This clonotype was observed a handful of times. The chain uses TRBV12-3 or TRBV12-4 and TRBJ1-2; no clear D. V was clipped by 7 bases and J by 8 bases, with 17 bases between them. The CDR3 consists of 13 residues. The CDR3 is CASTSDLGLGYTF. DNA of the CDR3: TGTGCCAGCACCTCCGACTTGGGTCTGGGCTACACCTTC.

This clonotype turned up a few times. This rearrangement joins TRBV18 to TRBJ1-2, with 7 nucleotides matching TRBD1. There are 16 residues in the CDR3. The germline CDR1 and CDR2 sequences are KGHSH and LQKENI. With V trimmed by 3 bases and J by 2 bases, 9 bases remained unmatched. The CDR3 loop reads CASSPQGDRSNYGYTF. Here the CDR3 DNA reads TGTGCCAGCTCACCCCAGGGGGACAGATCCAACTATGGCTACACCTTC.

This clonotype was observed many times. The chain is built from TRBV7-3 and TRBJ2-2; TRBD1 or TRBD2 may be the D gene (6 bases each). CDR3 length: 18 residues. Trimming took 5 bases from V and 0 from J, leaving 19 bases between them. Germline-derived CDR1 and CDR2 are SGHTA and FQGTGA. CDR3 residues: CASSQGWGAPSNTGELFF. In DNA, the CDR3 is TGTGCCAGCAGCCAGGGATGGGGGGCCCCTTCGAACACCGGGGAGCTGTTTTTT.

The rearrangement joins TRBV12-3 or TRBV12-4 to TRBJ1-5, with no clear D. The V end was cut by 2 bases, the J end by 7 bases, with 12 bases between. This CDR3 comprises 14 residues. The CDR3 coding sequence is TGTGCCAGCAGTTTAAATTCCGGGGAACAGCCCCAGCATTTT. Its translation: CASSLNSGEQPQHF.

This clonotype came up a few times. This chain connects TRBV7-2 to TRBJ2-7; perhaps TRBD2 as D (5 bases). Trimming stripped 0 bases from V and 2 bases from J, with 14 bases between. The germline gives CDR1 SGHTA, CDR2 FQGNSA. The CDR3 runs 16 residues. The CDR3, as DNA: TGTGCCAGCAGCTTAGCAATGGCGGGTGCAGCCTACGAGCAGTACTTC. This codes for CASSLAMAGAAYEQYF.

There are many counts of this clonotype. This rearrangement joins TRBV7-3 to TRBJ2-5; D remains unclear. Per the germline V gene, CDR1 is SGHTA and CDR2 is FQGTGA. V was pared by 1 base and J by 1 base, with 7 bases between. The CDR3 is made up of 14 amino acids. CDR3 DNA sequence: TGTGCCAGCAGCTTAAGTGCAGTCCAAGAGACCCAGTACTTC. Translated, it gives CASSLSAVQETQYF.

The chain couples TRBV3-1 to TRBJ2-7; 12 positions agree with TRBD1. The ends lost 6 bases at V and 5 bases at J; junction bases unmatched: 8. The germline CDR1 and CDR2 sequences are LGHDT and YNNKEL (reference sequence). This CDR3 has 15 amino acids. The CDR3 is CASRQPGTGGHEQYF. CDR3 in DNA: TGTGCCAGCAGACAACCCGGGACAGGGGGCCACGAGCAGTACTTC.

This clonotype was picked up a small number of times. CDR3 nucleotides: TGTGCCAGCAGCTTAAAAGCGGTACAAGAGACCCAGTACTTC. It is translated as CASSLKAVQETQYF. V usage is TRBV7-9 and J usage is TRBJ2-5, with a possible D match to TRBD2 (5 bases). This CDR3 is built from 14 residues. Germline V gives CDR1 SEHNR, CDR2 FQNEAQ (reference sequence). Deletions cut 2 bases from V and 2 bases from J, with 9 bases between.

This sequence joins TRBV7-9 and TRBJ1-3; the match to TRBD1 covers 7 bases. Germline V gene sequence: CDR1 SEHNR, CDR2 FQNEAQ (reference sequence). The CDR3 runs 14 residues. Trimming removed 6 bases from V and 0 bases from J; junction bases left unmatched: 2. For the CDR3, the DNA is TGTGCCAGCAGGGGACAGAGCTCTGGAAACACCATATATTTT. Its translation is CASRGQSSGNTIYF. Combining the CDR3 with reference TRBV7-9 and TRBJ1-3 gives the whole variable domain DTGVSQNPRHKITKRGQNVTFRCDPISEHNRLYWYRQTLGQGPEFLTYFQNEAQLEKSRLLSDRFSAERPKGSFSTLEIQRTEQGDSAMYLCASRGQSSGNTIYFGEGSWLTVV.

This clonotype was found many times. The chain recombines TRBV11-2 with TRBJ2-1; D possibly corresponds to TRBD1 (6 bases). The CDR3 sequence is 12 residues long. V was shortened by 8 bases and J by 6 bases, with 11 bases between the two germline ends. Germline V gives CDR1 SGHAT, CDR2 FQNNGV. DNA of the CDR3: TGTGCCAGCGGGACATACGGCAATGAGCAGTTCTTC. It translates to CASGTYGNEQFF. The whole variable domain, remainder taken from reference TRBV11-2 and TRBJ2-1, is EAGVAQSPRYKIIEKRQSVAFWCNPISGHATLYWYQQILGQGPKLLIQFQNNGVVDDSQLPKDRFSAERLKGVDSTLKIQPAKLEDSAVYLCASGTYGNEQFFGPGTRLTVL.

This clonotype was detected ten times or more. V is TRBV27 and J is TRBJ2-1, with D hard to call. There are 15 residues in the CDR3. Germline CDR1 and CDR2: MNHEY and SMNVEV (reference sequence). Trimming stripped 3 bases from V and 0 bases from J, with 9 bases between. This chain's CDR3 is CASSFGRSSYNEQFF. DNA for the CDR3: TGTGCCAGCAGTTTCGGGCGGAGCTCCTACAATGAGCAGTTCTTC.

This clonotype has a count of ten or more. J is TRBJ2-1 and V is TRBV7-3; 10 bases map to TRBD2. Germline V gene sequence: CDR1 SGHTA, CDR2 FQGTGA. V lost 1 base and J lost 6; bases outside the gene matches: 6. This CDR3 has 16 amino acids. In DNA, the CDR3 is TGTGCCAGCAGCTTAAACCCTAGCGGGAGAGGCAATGAGCAGTTCTTC. It yields the protein CASSLNPSGRGNEQFF.

The chain links TRBV20-1 to TRBJ2-1; 8 nucleotides align to TRBD2. CDR3 length: 14 residues. The V segment lost 6 bases and the J segment 4 bases; nucleotides outside the gene matches: 8. Germline values: CDR1 DFQATT, CDR2 SNEGSKA (reference sequence). DNA for the CDR3: TGCAGTGCCCCCGGGGGGGCGGCGTACAATGAGCAGTTCTTC. This codes for CSAPGGAAYNEQFF.

This clonotype was seen repeatedly, ten times or more. The rearrangement uses TRBV5-6 and TRBJ1-5, with 8 bases matching TRBD1. After removal of 0 bases from V and 7 bases from J, the junction contained 3 bases not matched to a gene. CDR3 length: 14 residues. Germline V gene data show CDR1 as SGHDT and CDR2 as YYEEEE. The CDR3 region is CASSLGRGQQPQHF. The CDR3 coding sequence is TGTGCCAGCAGCTTGGGCAGGGGGCAACAGCCCCAGCATTTT. Using reference TRBV5-6 and TRBJ1-5 for the parts outside the CDR3, the full variable domain is DAGVTQSPTHLIKTRGQQVTLRCSPKSGHDTVSWYQQALGQGPQFIFQYYEEEERQRGNFPDRFSGHQFPNYSSELNVNALLLGDSALYLCASSLGRGQQPQHFGDGTRLSIL.

This clonotype was recorded many times. The genes are TRBV11-2 and TRBJ2-1, with a tentative D call TRBD1 (5 bases). The CDR3 loop spans 15 amino acids. The ends were cut back, 6 bases at V and 6 bases at J, with 18 bases in the middle. Germline CDR1 is SGHAT and CDR2 is FQNNGV. DNA of the CDR3: TGTGCCAGCAGGCGGTCTGGGGCCTTGAGCAATGAGCAGTTCTTC. Amino acids: CASRRSGALSNEQFF.

The sample holds a few counts of this clonotype. The genes are TRBV2 and TRBJ2-7; 8 bases map to TRBD1. The CDR3 runs to 14 residues. CDR1 SNHLY and CDR2 FYNNEI come from the germline V gene. V trimming: 6 bases; J trimming: 0 bases; junction bases outside the gene matches: 4. The CDR3 bases are TGTGCCAGCAGGGACAGGGATATCTCCTACGAGCAGTACTTC. Translated, it gives CASRDRDISYEQYF.

CDR3 protein: CASSFDTGELFF. CDR3 DNA sequence: TGTGCCAGCAGTTTTGACACCGGGGAGCTGTTTTTT. The V call is TRBV6-1, the J call TRBJ2-2, with D unclear. V shed 5 bases and J shed 3 bases, with 4 bases lying between them. The V gene's germline CDR1 is MNHNS and CDR2 SASEGT. The length of the CDR3 is 12 residues.

This clonotype was observed a few times. The gene calls are TRBV28 and TRBJ2-2, with a tentative D call TRBD2 (7 bases). The CDR3 length is 16 residues. Germline V CDR1 and CDR2: MDHEN, SYDVKM. V lost 5 bases and J lost 3, with 16 bases in between. CDR3 nucleotides: TGTGCCAGCAGTGATCGGGGGGCGGGAGACACCGGGGAGCTGTTTTTT. Residues: CASSDRGAGDTGELFF.

Many counts were recorded for this clonotype. The chain employs TRBV6-1 and TRBJ1-1, with 7 bases aligning to TRBD1. V was pared by 5 bases and J by 6 bases, with 6 bases of the junction left unmatched. There are 13 residues in the CDR3. Looked up from germline, CDR1 is MNHNS and CDR2 is SASEGT. The CDR3: CASSTGDSPEAFF. The CDR3 nucleotides are TGTGCCAGCAGTACAGGGGATAGTCCTGAAGCTTTCTTT.

The chain uses TRBV6-5 and TRBJ2-2; 9 bases fit TRBD1. Germline CDR1 MNHEY, CDR2 SVGAGI. Losses at the gene ends were 0 bases for V and 6 bases for J; bases not matched to a gene: 2. The length of the CDR3 is 15 residues. CDR3 in DNA: TGTGCCAGCAGTTACTCGGACAGGGGCCCCGGGGAGCTGTTTTTT. Amino acids: CASSYSDRGPGELFF.